This T cell receptor beta chain was observed in a study of blood T cells in healthy people across ages (dated by TCRdb to the mid-2010s). In terms of the full investigation: In model experiments, template switching captured roughly one uniquely barcoded TCR beta cDNA molecule for every two T cells. The study measured age-related changes in TCR beta repertoire diversity using deep sequencing normalized with unique cDNA molecular identifiers. The donors were split into four age groups: young (average around 15 years), middle-aged (39), aged (about 62) and long-lived (roughly 77). To avoid experimental bias, donors of different ages were randomly spread across the sequencing lanes. For two donors (one aged 18 to 30 and one aged 80 or older), the study analyzed two additional independent replicas of 1 million unique cDNA reads from the same blood draw. The research as a whole found: Observed TCR beta diversity per million T cells fell roughly linearly with age, and a significant reduction was already apparent by age around 40. Conclusive comparison of naive and antigen-experienced compartments was prevented by the profiling of bulk unsorted PBMCs. Compared with the aged group, more naive CD4+ T cells, fewer expanded clones and increased TCR diversity were shown by the long-lived group, suggesting age selection. Estimates of total diversity based on one million sequenced T cells were regarded as lower bounds and as underestimates. There was a strong correlation between observed TCR beta diversity and the percentage of naive T cells measured by flow cytometry. Donor CMV infection status was unknown, potentially confounding age-related changes in expanded clonotypes.

Systemically healthy Caucasian individuals from Russia, some 38 in total and aged about 6 to 95 years, were included as donors. Each donor gave ten milliliters of peripheral blood, collected into EDTA-treated Vacutainer tubes. Ficoll-Paque density-gradient centrifugation was used to isolate PBMCs, with at least 6 million per sample. Total RNA, at least 5.5 micrograms per sample, was extracted from PBMCs with Trizol reagent. The percentages of naive CD45RAhigh/CD27high T cells were determined by flow cytometry on a PBMC aliquot from every donor. This clonotype was detected a few times. The antigen it recognizes is unknown. No per-base quality is available; no much larger clone lies one base away. CDR1 and CDR2, looked up from the germline V gene, are MNHEY and SVGEGT. From cysteine to phenylalanine, the CDR3 is 12 amino acids long. The kept DNA is CDR3 alone, 36 bases in frame from the first base. V lost 2 bases and J lost 4 bases; the stretch between them is 5 bases long.

Libraries were prepared through 5' RACE. Sequencing instrument: Illumina HiSeq 2500. The second PCR ran for roughly 7 to 12 cycles and used a J-beta primer mix along with a sample-barcoded 5' primer. Each TCR beta cDNA molecule received a unique molecular identifier from a template-switch 5' adaptor carrying 12 random nucleotides. At least 2.5 million CDR3-containing paired-end reads were obtained from each sample. The Mint cDNA synthesis kit, primed by a TRBC-specific oligonucleotide, was used to synthesize first-strand cDNA from all RNA. After uracil-DNA glycosylase treatment, a first 18-cycle PCR used universal primers M1SS and BC2_uni_R on all cDNA. For the original study's pipeline: For normalization, 1 million high-quality reads were randomly selected from each sample, with every read carrying a distinct molecular identifier. Reads sharing molecular identifiers were discarded rather than binned into consensus sequences. MiTCR, with a Q25 quality threshold and the strictest error-elimination algorithm, was used for CDR3 identification, clonotype clustering and error correction. A nonparametric unseen species model using Euler transformation provided a lower-bound estimate of total TCR beta diversity. In-frame beta chains were kept once TCRdb had trimmed the public reads at Q25 with fastp and called clones with MiXCR. Identical CDR3 proteins give one entry, which carries the most common genes and DNA. The V and J calls come from TCRdb's annotation, not from the publication. The sample table shows 550,000 to 700,000 distinct CDR3 sequences, and 25% to 30% are seen once. The top ten hold around 18% of the sample.

Sequencing was carried out using blood. This sequence originates from a woman in her sixties or seventies in good health. The receptor chain draws on TRBV6-2 or TRBV6-3 and TRBJ2-5; the D gene lacks a confident call. The CDR3 region: CASSYRSETQYF. DNA sequence: TGTGCCAGCAGTTACAGGTCAGAGACCCAGTACTTC.